One sample yielded the 8 T cell receptor beta chains listed below, sequenced in a study of T-cell memory formation after mild COVID-19 (dated by TCRdb to about 2021). Library method: 5' RACE. TCRdb lists the instrument as Illumina NovaSeq 6000. The raw public reads went through TCRdb reprocessing: fastp at Q25, MiXCR clone calling, in-frame beta chains kept. Every distinct CDR3 protein forms one entry, paired with its most common genes and DNA. In all, the sample holds roughly 200,000 distinct CDR3 sequences, and about a fifth of those were seen once. More than 20% of the sample rests with the top ten. Material for sequencing was PBMCs or a T cell subset sorted from them (not recorded which). The receptors here all came from an adult woman who had mild COVID-19 (a few samples of this study predate the infection). The sample titles of this study are shuffled in the database, so cell type and time point are left out; the donor was told from shared clones.

J is TRBJ2-7 and V is TRBV5-6; D is ambiguous. The CDR3 totals 12 residues. Looked up from germline, CDR1 is SGHDT and CDR2 is YYEEEE. The V end lost 1 base, the J end lost 6 bases, and 8 bases lay between the germline ends. The CDR3, as DNA: TGTGCCAGCAGCTTGCCATCCCTCGAGCAGTACTTC. This sequence encodes CASSLPSLEQYF.

The chain carries TRBV12-3 or TRBV12-4 and TRBJ2-1, with D possibly matching TRBD1 (6 bases). The CDR3 spans 14 residues. Trimming took off 4 bases at V and 4 bases at J, with 11 bases between the two ends. For the CDR3, the DNA is TGTGCCAGCAGTTCCTGGACAGATTACAATGAGCAGTTCTTC. It specifies CASSSWTDYNEQFF.

In this sample, this clonotype turned up many times. The CDR3 region is CASSLRGRSYEQYF. The CDR3 DNA follows: TGTGCCAGCAGCTTGAGGGGACGATCCTACGAGCAGTACTTC. The chain is built from TRBV5-4 and TRBJ2-7; tentatively, D is TRBD1 or TRBD2 (5 bases each). Trimming pared 1 base from V and 1 base from J, leaving 9 bases between. CDR1 and CDR2 (germline): SGHNT, YYREEE (reference sequence). There are 14 residues in the CDR3.

The J gene is TRBJ1-4, the V gene TRBV12-3 or TRBV12-4; D unclear. The V gene lost 6 bases and the J gene lost 0 bases, with 8 bases spanning the gap. The CDR3 has 14 residues. The CDR3 is CASSSYATNEKLFF. CDR3 DNA sequence: TGTGCCAGCAGCTCGTACGCAACTAATGAAAAACTGTTTTTT.

Only a few counts were recorded for this clonotype. The chain links TRBV29-1 to TRBJ2-1, with D perhaps TRBD1 (7 bases). This CDR3 has 13 amino acids. Trimming took off 7 bases at V and 7 bases at J, with 17 bases between the two ends. Germline CDR1 reads SQVTM; CDR2 reads ANQGSEA. DNA for the CDR3: TGCAGCGGGGAACAGGGGAGGACGAATGAGCAGTTCTTC. This gives the protein CSGEQGRTNEQFF.

This clonotype was found many times. This sequence joins TRBV7-9 and TRBJ2-7; tentatively, D is TRBD1 or TRBD2 (5 bases each). The CDR3 length is 14 residues. The germline V gene has CDR1 SEHNR and CDR2 FQNEAQ (reference sequence). V was pared by 7 bases and J by 9 bases, with 22 bases between. The CDR3 region is CASTSSGTYDGQYF. In nucleotides, the CDR3 is TGTGCCAGCACCTCGAGTGGGACCTACGATGGGCAGTACTTC.

This clonotype was seen a handful of times. The J gene is TRBJ1-5, the V gene TRBV20-1; D gene ambiguous. The CDR3 is 15 amino acids. Germline V gives CDR1 DFQATT, CDR2 SNEGSKA (reference sequence). Between the trimmed V and J ends, which lost 0 bases and 7 bases, there was a span of 16 bases. CDR3 sequence: CSARDHSVEFQPQHF. The CDR3 coding sequence is TGCAGTGCTAGAGATCATTCAGTGGAGTTCCAGCCCCAGCATTTT.

The rearrangement joins TRBV5-1 to TRBJ2-1; 13 positions agree with TRBD2. This CDR3 has 16 amino acids. The germline V gene has CDR1 SGHRS and CDR2 YFSETQ. Trimming took 4 bases from V and 0 from J; bases not matched to a gene: 1. The DNA of the CDR3 is TGCGCCAGCAGCGGGACTAGCGGGATCTCCTACAATGAGCAGTTCTTC. This translates into CASSGTSGISYNEQFF.